This TCR beta chain was identified in a study of cytomegalovirus exposure and HLA in healthy donors (dated by TCRdb to 2016 to 2017). Background on the whole study: According to an earlier analysis of 550 to 750 of the donors, 150 million to 200 million T cells yielded some 110 million unique TCR beta sequences and approximately 280 Gb of sequence data. On average, approximately 250,000 unique TCR beta nucleotide sequences were sequenced per donor among a few hundred genotyped donors of the cohort, with roughly 18% of those sequences being non-productive. Donor age, sex, ethnicity and CMV serostatus were compiled together with the repertoire data. The study was designed to test whether signatures of past pathogen exposure could be identified by cataloging public T cell receptors. Every discovery cohort repertoire had been produced on one sequencing platform. The genetic ancestry cluster associated with self-reported Caucasian donors included 81% of the 300 to 400 genotyped donors. Along with the approximately 700-subject first cohort, a separate validation cohort of over 90 different subjects was used. In a later genetic analysis, genome-wide SNP genotypes for about three fifths of the 666 donors were used, and that subset was treated as a discovery cohort. Roughly 300 gigabases of sequencing data and approximately 91 million unique TCR sequences made up an early release that covered about 640 HLA-typed donors. The number of donors typed differed by locus, with about 629-630 for A, B, C, DRB1 and DQB1, 522 for DQA1, 600 to 610 for DPA1, and 472 for DPB1. Both class I and class II loci were covered by HLA typing, at four-digit resolution. A later analysis re-examined previously published TCR beta repertoires from 610 or so donors and added high-resolution HLA genotyping to investigate patterns of TCR occurrence. The study profiled the T cell repertoires of hundreds of subjects by immunosequencing and related them to cytomegalovirus serostatus. In an earlier analysis of 500 to 650 of the donors, high-throughput TCR beta sequencing was used to judge whether each TCR beta V gene segment behaved as functional or pseudogenic. Rather than using new phenotypic data, the later analysis identified candidate immune exposures from TCR beta sequences and from how often those sequences occurred across donors. To predict cytomegalovirus infection status, the study brought together high-throughput TCR immunosequencing, statistical association of individual TCRs with disease status, and machine learning. Because of strong linkage in the cohort, roughly 5 DR-DQ haplotypes were treated as single units for association and clustering.

Study-level results and caveats: Immune exposure information for the cohort was limited to CMV serostatus. It was suggested by the authors that the approach could potentially be generalized to other disease states and immunological phenotypes. In an earlier analysis of 450 to 750 of the donors, most TCR beta V segments appeared in productive rearrangements about 87% or about 30% of the time, broadly matching IMGT annotations. Several of the top co-occurrence clusters appeared to be linked to parvovirus B19, influenza, CMV and Epstein-Barr virus, according to a later analysis. Only TCR beta chains were sequenced in this cohort, and the absence of alpha or paired-chain data limited detectable features. When HLA alleles, especially DR and DQ, strongly co-occurred, TCR associations were difficult to assign to individual alleles. V-gene and J-gene trimming of TCR beta chains was associated with a missense DCLRE1C variant in a later genetic analysis, and the association was replicated in an independent cohort. A cluster of highly shared sequence variants was judged likely to represent a technical artifact of the sequencing pipeline. Specific HLA alleles were associated with over 15,000 TCR beta sequences at a false discovery rate of 0.05 in a later analysis. A total of fewer than 200 TCR beta chains were listed by the study as associated with cytomegalovirus. According to a later analysis, TCR association rates differed among HLA loci, with DRB1 alleles showing the most associated TCRs and HLA-C alleles showing the fewest. Roughly uniform sequencing depth across donors was assumed in presence/absence analyses, although this assumption may not hold. A further reported finding was that TCR beta sequences accurately predicted the HLA-A and HLA-B alleles for most subjects in the first cohort. Because HLA typing was missing for some donors at each locus, association tests included only the typed subset. Because counts were too low, roughly 16 rarely observed V segments, including chromosome 9 orphons, were excluded from the earlier analysis of around 640 of the donors. Compared with equally common non-associated chains, HLA-associated TCR beta chains in a later analysis were more clonally expanded and had lower generation probabilities. Because the 87-base-pair reads could not distinguish some IMGT-functional V segments, including TRBV6-2 and TRBV6-3, those segments were excluded. The classifier was reported to diagnose cytomegalovirus status with high specificity and sensitivity in both the original and validation cohorts. Correlated functional status among segregating V segments might be attributable to linkage disequilibrium, but an unknown experimental factor could not be ruled out. Compared with the roughly 600-donor mean, donors in an Asian-associated ancestry cluster had fewer N-insertions in productive TCRs, according to a later genetic analysis. While some public TCRs were present in many individuals, most TCR sequences turned up only very rarely across donors. In vitro tests confirmed that a few of the cytomegalovirus-associated TCR beta chains recognize cytomegalovirus antigens. In a later analysis, most CMV-associated TCR beta chains were found to appear HLA-restricted, with HLA associations seemingly driven largely by CMV exposure.

The cohort comprised around 700 healthy bone marrow donors. At the time of sampling, all cohort members were nominally healthy, though unrecorded immune exposures were likely present. The donor tested CMV seropositive and was one of the 289 seropositive cohort members. A peripheral blood sample was collected from each donor, and TCR beta sequencing was performed on peripheral blood mononuclear cells. Genomic DNA was extracted from the blood cell samples with the Qiagen DNeasy Blood Extraction Kit. Library creation used the immunoSEQ multiplex PCR assay. For the multiplex PCR, a mixture combining 60 forward primers for TCR Vbeta segments and 13 reverse primers for TCR Jbeta segments was used. The CDR3 region of rearranged TCR beta genes was amplified from genomic DNA by a multiplex PCR assay. The amplified TCR beta libraries were sequenced on the Illumina HiSeq System as 87-base-pair reads. From the authors' description of their analysis: A later analysis counted 75 million to 100 million unique TCR beta chains across the 640 or so repertoires, and around 12 million of these chains were shared by at least two donors. Raw reads were error-corrected and collapsed into unique sequences by a nearest-neighbor algorithm in which closely related sequences were merged to remove PCR and sequencing errors. CDR3 sequences were aligned to IMGT reference sequences to assign V, D and J gene segments. For a sequence to be retained, a match of at least six nucleotides was required to both a V gene segment and a J gene segment. A rearrangement was called productive if the CDR3 had no stop codons and remained in frame with V and J, and every other rearrangement was called non-productive. CDR3 was defined by IMGT convention, running from the second conserved V-encoded cysteine to the conserved J-encoded phenylalanine. Sequences without an unambiguous match to a single V gene segment were excluded from the earlier analysis of about 600 of the donors. An earlier analysis of about 590 of the donors classified V segments as functional when productive rearrangements were above 56.7% and as segregating when the standard deviation between donors was above 5%. A statistical classification framework was built to diagnose cytomegalovirus status from the catalog of TCR beta chain sequences. In a later analysis, V and J genes were assigned by comparing TCR nucleotide sequences against IMGT/GENE-DB human TR gene sequences. The TCRdist pipeline was used in a later analysis to assign CDR3 sequences and most-parsimonious VDJ recombination scenarios. In a later analysis, every TCR beta chain was defined by the combination of its CDR3 amino acid sequence and its V-gene family, and reads without a unique V-gene family were dropped. A later analysis removed 550 to 650 highly shared, low-generation-probability nucleotide sequences to deal with suspected cross-contamination and a sequencing artifact. In a later analysis, a clonal expansion index for each public chain was calculated from normalized within-repertoire ranks of inferred template counts. Generation probabilities in a later analysis came from a VDJ recombination model fitted to out-of-frame rearrangements, and those results were checked against IGoR. In a later analysis, hypergeometric tests were used to score TCR-TCR, TCR-HLA and TCR-CMV co-occurrence, with a repertoire-size bias correction applied to TCR pairs. In a later analysis, false discovery rates were estimated by permuting HLA or CMV assignments 20 times. In a later analysis, co-occurring TCRs were grouped with DBSCAN, and TCRdist sequence similarity was added when clustering was performed within HLA-allele-positive subsets. For co-occurrence clustering, repertoires with fewer than 30,000 or more than 120,000 public chains were excluded, along with five repertoires with anomalous nucleotide sharing. In TCRdb, the immuneACCESS table is reduced to in-frame sequences with V and J assigned. These tables do not hold every clone; where another copy was compared, an unresolved V gene accounts for under half, and the others remain unexplained. From that table come the V and J calls and clone size; the DNA was used to work out D and trimming. The sample data list 140,000 to 150,000 clones, and about 82% of these were observed just once. Roughly 4% of the sample comes from the top ten.

Inclusive of the bounding cysteine and phenylalanine, the CDR3 is 17 residues long. Of all the DNA, just the CDR3 is kept, 51 bases in frame from base 1. As to this clone: What antigen it recognizes has not been identified. There are no base qualities to consult, and no much larger clone falls within one base.

The rearrangement combines TRBV21-1 with TRBJ2-2; no check of the table's D call, TRBD1, against the DNA was made. TRBV21-1 is described as a pseudogene. The sequenced sample was PBMCs. This sequence was found in a woman between 40 and 50 years old in good health and CMV-seropositive. The nucleotides read TGTGCCAGCAGCATACCTACCGGGACAGCGAACACCGGGGAGCTGTTTTTT. The resulting protein is CASSIPTGTANTGELFF.